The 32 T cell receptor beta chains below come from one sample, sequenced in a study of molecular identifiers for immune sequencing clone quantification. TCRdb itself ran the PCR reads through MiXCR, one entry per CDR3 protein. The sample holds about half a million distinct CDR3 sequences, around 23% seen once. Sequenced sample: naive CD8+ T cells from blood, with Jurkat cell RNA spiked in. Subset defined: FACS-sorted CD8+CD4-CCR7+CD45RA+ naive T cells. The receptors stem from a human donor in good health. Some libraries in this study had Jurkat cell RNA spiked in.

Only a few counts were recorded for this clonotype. The CDR3 loop reads CASSWVTGSGEQYF. CDR3 bases: TGTGCCAGCAGCTGGGTAACAGGGTCGGGGGAGCAGTACTTC. The chain has TRBV7-9 and TRBJ2-7, with D possibly being TRBD1 (6 bases). The germline V gene has CDR1 SEHNR and CDR2 FQNEAQ (reference sequence). This CDR3 has 14 amino acids. V lost 4 bases and J 7 bases, leaving 17 bases between the germline ends.

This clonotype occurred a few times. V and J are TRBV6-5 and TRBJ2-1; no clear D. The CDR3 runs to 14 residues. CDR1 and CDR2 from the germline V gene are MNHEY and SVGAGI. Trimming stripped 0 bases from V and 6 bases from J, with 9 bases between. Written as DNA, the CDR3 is TGTGCCAGCAGTTACTCCTTCCTAGGCAATGAGCAGTTCTTC. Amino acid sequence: CASSYSFLGNEQFF.

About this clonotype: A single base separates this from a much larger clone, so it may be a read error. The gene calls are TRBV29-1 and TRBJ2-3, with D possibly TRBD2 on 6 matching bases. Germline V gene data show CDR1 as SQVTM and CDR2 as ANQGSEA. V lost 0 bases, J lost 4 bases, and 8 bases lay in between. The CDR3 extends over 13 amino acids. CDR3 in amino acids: CSVEEDYSDTQYF. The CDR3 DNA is TGCAGCGTTGAAGAGGACTACTCAGATACGCAGTATTTT.

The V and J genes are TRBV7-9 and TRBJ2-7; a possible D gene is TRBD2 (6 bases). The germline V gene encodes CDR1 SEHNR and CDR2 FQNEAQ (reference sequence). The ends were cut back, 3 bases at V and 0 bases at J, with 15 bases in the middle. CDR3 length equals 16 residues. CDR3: CASSLSLGTSSYEQYF. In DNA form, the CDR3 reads TGTGCCAGCAGCTTGTCCCTTGGGACTTCCTCCTACGAGCAGTACTTC.

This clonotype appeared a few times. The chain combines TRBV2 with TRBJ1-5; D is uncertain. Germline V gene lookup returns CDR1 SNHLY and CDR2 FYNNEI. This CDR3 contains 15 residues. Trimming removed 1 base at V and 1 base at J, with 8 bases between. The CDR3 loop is CASSEVGSSNQPQHF. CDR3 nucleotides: TGTGCCAGCAGTGAAGTAGGGTCGAGCAATCAGCCCCAGCATTTT.

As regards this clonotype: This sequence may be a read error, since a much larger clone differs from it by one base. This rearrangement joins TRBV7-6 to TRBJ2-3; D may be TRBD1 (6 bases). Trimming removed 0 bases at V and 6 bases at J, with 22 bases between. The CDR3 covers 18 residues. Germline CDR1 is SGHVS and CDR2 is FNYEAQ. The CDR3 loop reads CASSLAVGPTGTGDTQYF. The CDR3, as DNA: TGTGCCAGCAGCTTAGCGGTTGGACCCACCGGCACAGGGGATACGCAGTATTTT.

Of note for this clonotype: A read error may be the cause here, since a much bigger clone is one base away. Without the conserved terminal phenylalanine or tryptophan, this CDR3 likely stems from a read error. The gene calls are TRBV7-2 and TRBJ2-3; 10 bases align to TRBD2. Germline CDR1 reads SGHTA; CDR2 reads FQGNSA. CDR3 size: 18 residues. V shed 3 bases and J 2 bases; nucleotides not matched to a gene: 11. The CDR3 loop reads CASSLGQAGGGVTDTQYS. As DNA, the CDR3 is TGTGCCAGCAGCTTGGGACAAGCGGGAGGGGGTGTCACAGATACGCAGTATTCT.

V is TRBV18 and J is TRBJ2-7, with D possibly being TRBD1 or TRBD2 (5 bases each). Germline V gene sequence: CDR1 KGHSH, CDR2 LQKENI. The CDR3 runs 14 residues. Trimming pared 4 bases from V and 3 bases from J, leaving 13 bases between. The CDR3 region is CASSLSGLDYEQYF. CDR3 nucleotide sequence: TGTGCCAGCTCACTGTCGGGGCTGGACTACGAGCAGTACTTC.

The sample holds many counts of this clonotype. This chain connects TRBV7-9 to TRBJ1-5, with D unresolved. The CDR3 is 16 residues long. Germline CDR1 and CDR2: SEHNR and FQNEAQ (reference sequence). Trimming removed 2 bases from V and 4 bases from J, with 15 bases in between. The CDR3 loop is CASSLYSEKGNQPQHF. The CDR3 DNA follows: TGTGCCAGCAGCTTATATTCCGAAAAAGGGAATCAGCCCCAGCATTTT.

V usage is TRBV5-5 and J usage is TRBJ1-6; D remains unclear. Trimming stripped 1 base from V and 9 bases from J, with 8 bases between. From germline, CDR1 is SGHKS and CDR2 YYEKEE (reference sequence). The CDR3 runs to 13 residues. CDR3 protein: CASSLWLGSPLHF. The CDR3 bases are TGTGCCAGCAGCTTGTGGCTCGGTTCACCCCTCCACTTT. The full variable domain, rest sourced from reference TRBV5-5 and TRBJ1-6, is DAGVTQSPTHLIKTRGQQVTLRCSPISGHKSVSWYQQVLGQGPQFIFQYYEKEERGRGNFPDRFSARQFPNYSSELNVNALLLGDSALYLCASSLWLGSPLHFGNGTRLTVT.

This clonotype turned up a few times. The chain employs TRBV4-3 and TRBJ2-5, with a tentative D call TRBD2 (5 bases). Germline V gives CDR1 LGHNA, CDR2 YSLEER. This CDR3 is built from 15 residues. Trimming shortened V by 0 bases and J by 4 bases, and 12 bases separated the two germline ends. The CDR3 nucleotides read TGCGCCAGCAGCCAAGATCGGGGTAGTAGAGAGACCCAGTACTTC. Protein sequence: CASSQDRGSRETQYF.

CDR3 sequence (DNA): TGTGCCAGCAGCTTAATTGACACAGATACGCAGTATTTT. Its translation: CASSLIDTDTQYF. The chain links TRBV7-9 to TRBJ2-3; D unresolved. Trimming removed 2 bases at V and 2 bases at J, with 5 bases between. This CDR3 has 13 amino acids. The germline gives CDR1 SEHNR, CDR2 FQNEAQ (reference sequence).

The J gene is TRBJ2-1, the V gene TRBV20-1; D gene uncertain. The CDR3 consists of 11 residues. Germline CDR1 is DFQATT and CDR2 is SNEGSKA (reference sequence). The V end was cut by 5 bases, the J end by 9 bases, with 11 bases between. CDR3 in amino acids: CSAEDSSEQFF. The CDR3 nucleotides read TGCAGTGCTGAGGATTCGAGTGAGCAGTTCTTC.

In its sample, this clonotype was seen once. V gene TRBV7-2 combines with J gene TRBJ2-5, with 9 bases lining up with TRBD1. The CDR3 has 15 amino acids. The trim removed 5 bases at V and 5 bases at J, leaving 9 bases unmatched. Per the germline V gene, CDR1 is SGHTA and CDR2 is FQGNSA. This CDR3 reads CASSNRDRAPETQYF. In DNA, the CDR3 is TGTGCCAGCAGCAACCGGGACAGGGCCCCGGAGACCCAGTACTTC.

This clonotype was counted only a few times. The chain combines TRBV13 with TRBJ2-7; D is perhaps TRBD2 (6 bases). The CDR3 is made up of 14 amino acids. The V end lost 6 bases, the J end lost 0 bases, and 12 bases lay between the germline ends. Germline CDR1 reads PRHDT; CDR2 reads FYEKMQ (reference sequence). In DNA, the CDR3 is TGTGCCAGCAGAGCTCGGGGGAGCTCCTACGAGCAGTACTTC. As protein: CASRARGSSYEQYF.

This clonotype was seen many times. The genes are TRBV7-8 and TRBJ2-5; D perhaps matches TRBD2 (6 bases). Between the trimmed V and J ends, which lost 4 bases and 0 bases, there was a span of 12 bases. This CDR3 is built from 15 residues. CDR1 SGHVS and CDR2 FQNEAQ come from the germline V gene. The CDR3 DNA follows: TGTGCCAGCAGCTGGCCGGGACTTCACCAAGAGACCCAGTACTTC. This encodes CASSWPGLHQETQYF.

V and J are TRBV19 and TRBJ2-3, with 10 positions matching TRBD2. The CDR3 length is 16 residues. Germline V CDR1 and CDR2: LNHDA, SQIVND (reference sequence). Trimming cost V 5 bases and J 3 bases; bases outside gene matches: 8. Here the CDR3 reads CASSPKAGGITDTQYF. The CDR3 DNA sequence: TGTGCCAGTAGTCCAAAAGCGGGGGGGATTACAGATACGCAGTATTTT.

The CDR3 here is CASSQGGTVAYEQYF. In DNA, the CDR3 is TGCGCCAGCAGCCAAGGCGGGACAGTAGCCTACGAGCAGTACTTC. This chain connects TRBV4-1 to TRBJ2-7; weak D call: TRBD1 (7 bases). CDR1 MGHRA and CDR2 YSYEKL come from the germline V gene. Trimming cost V 1 base and J 2 bases, with 12 bases left between them. This CDR3 comprises 15 residues.

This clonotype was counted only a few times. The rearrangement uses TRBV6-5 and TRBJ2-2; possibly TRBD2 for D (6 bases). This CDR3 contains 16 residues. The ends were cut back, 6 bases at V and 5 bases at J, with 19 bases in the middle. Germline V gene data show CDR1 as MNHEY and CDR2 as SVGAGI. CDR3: CASSSRSGPTTGELFF. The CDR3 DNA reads TGTGCCAGCAGCTCCCGTAGCGGCCCCACGACCGGGGAGCTGTTTTTT.

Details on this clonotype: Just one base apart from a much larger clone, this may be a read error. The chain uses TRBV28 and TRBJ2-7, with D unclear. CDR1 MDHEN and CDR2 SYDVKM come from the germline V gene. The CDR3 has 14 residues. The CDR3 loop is CASSLGLLAYGQYF. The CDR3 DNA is TGTGCCAGCAGTTTAGGTCTTCTGGCCTACGGGCAGTACTTC. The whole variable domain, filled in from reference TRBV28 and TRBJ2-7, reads DVKVTQSSRYLVKRTGEKVFLECVQDMDHENMFWYRQDPGLGLRLIYFSYDVKMKEKGDIPEGYSVSREKKERFSLILESASTNQTSMYLCASSLGLLAYGQYFGPGTRLTVT.

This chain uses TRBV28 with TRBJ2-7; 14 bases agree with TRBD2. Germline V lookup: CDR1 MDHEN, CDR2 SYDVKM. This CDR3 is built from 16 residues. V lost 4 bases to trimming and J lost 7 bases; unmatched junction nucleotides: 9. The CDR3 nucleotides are TGTGCCAGCAGTTGGGGACTAGCGGGAGATTCGAGGGAGCAGTACTTC. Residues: CASSWGLAGDSREQYF.

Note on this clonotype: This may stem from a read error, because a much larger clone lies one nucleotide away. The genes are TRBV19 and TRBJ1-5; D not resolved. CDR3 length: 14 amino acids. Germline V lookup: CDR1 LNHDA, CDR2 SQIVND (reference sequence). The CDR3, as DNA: TGTGCCAGTAGTATAGAAGACGGTAATCAGCCCCTGCATTTT. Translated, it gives CASSIEDGNQPLHF.

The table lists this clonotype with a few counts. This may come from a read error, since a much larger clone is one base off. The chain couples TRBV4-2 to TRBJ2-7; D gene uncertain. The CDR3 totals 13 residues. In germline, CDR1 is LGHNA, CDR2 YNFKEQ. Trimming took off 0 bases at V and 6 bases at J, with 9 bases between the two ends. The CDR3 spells CASSQEIRSEQYF. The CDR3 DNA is TGTGCCAGCAGCCAAGAAATACGTTCCGAGCAGTACTTC.

The CDR3 spells CASSGGQGTGNTIYF. CDR3 nucleotide sequence: TGTGCCAGCAGCGGCGGACAGGGTACTGGAAACACCATATATTTT. The rearrangement links TRBV7-6 to TRBJ1-3, with 8 bases matching TRBD1. The CDR3 has 15 residues. V was clipped by 5 bases and J by 2 bases; unmatched bases: 5. Per the germline V gene, CDR1 is SGHVS and CDR2 is FNYEAQ.

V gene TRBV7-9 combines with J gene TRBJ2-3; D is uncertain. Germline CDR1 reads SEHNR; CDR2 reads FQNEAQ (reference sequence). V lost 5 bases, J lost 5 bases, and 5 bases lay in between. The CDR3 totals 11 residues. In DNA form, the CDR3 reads TGTGCCAGCAGCGGCCTAGATACGCAGTATTTT. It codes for CASSGLDTQYF.

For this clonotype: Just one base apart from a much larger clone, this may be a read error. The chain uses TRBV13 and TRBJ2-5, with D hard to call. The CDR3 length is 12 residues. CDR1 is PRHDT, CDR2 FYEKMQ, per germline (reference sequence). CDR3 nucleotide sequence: TGTGCCAACAGCTTTAGGGAAGAGACCCAGTACTTC. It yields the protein CANSFREETQYF.

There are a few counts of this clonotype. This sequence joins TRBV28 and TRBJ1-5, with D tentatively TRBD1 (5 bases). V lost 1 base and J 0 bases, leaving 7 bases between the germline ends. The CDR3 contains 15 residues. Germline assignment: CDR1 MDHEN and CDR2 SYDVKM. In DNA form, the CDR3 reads TGTGCCAGCAGTTTATCAGGGCGTAGCAATCAGCCCCAGCATTTT. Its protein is CASSLSGRSNQPQHF.

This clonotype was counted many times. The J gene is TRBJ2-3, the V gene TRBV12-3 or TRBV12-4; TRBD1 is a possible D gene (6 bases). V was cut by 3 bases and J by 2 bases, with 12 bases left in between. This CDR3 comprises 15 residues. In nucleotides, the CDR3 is TGTGCCAGCAGTTTTCGGCAGGGGAACACAGATACGCAGTATTTT. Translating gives CASSFRQGNTDTQYF.

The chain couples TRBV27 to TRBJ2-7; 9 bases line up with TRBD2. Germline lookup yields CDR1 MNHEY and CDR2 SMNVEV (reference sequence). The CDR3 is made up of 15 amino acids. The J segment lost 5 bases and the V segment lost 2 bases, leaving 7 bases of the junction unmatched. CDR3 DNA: TGTGCCAGCAGTTTACCGCCTAGCGGGGCCCACGAGCAGTACTTC. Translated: CASSLPPSGAHEQYF.

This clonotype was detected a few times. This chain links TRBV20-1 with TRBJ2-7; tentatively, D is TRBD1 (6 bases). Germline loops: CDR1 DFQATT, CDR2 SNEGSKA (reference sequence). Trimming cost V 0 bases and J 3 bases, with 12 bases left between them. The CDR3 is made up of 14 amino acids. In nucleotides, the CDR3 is TGCAGTGCTAGAGACAGGGGTACCGGCTACGAGCAGTACTTC. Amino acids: CSARDRGTGYEQYF.

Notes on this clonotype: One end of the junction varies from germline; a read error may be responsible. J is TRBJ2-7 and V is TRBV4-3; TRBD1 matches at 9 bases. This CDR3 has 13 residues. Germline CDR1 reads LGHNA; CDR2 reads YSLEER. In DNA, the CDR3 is TGCGCCCGCAGCCAAGGGACAGGGAGCGAGCAGTACTTC. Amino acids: CARSQGTGSEQYF.

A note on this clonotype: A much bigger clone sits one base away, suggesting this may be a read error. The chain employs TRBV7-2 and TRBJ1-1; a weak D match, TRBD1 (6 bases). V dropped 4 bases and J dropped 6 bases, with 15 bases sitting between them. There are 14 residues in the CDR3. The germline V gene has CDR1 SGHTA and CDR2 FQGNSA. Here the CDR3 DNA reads TGTGCCAGCAGCTCCCCAGGGGTACCCCCTGAAGCTTTCTTT. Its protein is CASSSPGVPPEAFF.